The following is a TCR beta chain sequence with its context. The conserved closing phenylalanine or tryptophan is absent in this CDR3, likely reflecting a read error. The sample originates from a study of human T cells and chemical hapten exposure. Overall study: Throughout a study of approximately 25 weeks, patients underwent weekly scalp administration of diphenylcyclopropenone doses.

Germline V gene sequence: CDR1 LGHDT, CDR2 YNNKEL (reference sequence). This CDR3 has 14 residues. V was cut by 1 base and J by 2 bases, with 9 bases left in between. Indicated time point: patch test 3, about 24 weeks after DPC sensitization. The treatment: therapeutic diphenylcyclopropenone sensitization with weekly scalp DPC. TCRdb used MiXCR to reprocess the RACE reads, holding one entry per CDR3 protein. The repertoire holds about 110,000 distinct CDR3 sequences, with roughly a third as singletons. This chain links TRBV3-1 with TRBJ2-7; perhaps TRBD2 as D (6 bases). The material sequenced was whole blood, taken in connection with sensitization to the hapten diphenylcyclopropenone (DPC). The TCR was taken from a man aged 40-49 years with alopecia areata. Some clones in this sample may be carry-over from other donors' samples. Here the CDR3 DNA reads TGTGCCAGCAGCCAAGGGGAGGCCACCTACGAGCAGTACCTC. Residues: CASSQGEATYEQYL.